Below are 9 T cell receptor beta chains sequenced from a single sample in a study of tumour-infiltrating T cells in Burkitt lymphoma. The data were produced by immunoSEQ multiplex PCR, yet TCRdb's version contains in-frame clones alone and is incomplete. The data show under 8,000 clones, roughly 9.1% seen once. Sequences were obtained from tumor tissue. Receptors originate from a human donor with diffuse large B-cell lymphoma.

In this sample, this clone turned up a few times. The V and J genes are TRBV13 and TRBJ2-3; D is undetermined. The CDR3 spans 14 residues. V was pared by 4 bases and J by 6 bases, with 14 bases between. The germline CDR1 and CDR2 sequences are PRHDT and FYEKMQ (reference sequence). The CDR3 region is CASSSYGVLDTQYF. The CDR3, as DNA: TGTGCCAGCAGCTCTTACGGTGTTTTGGATACGCAGTATTTT.

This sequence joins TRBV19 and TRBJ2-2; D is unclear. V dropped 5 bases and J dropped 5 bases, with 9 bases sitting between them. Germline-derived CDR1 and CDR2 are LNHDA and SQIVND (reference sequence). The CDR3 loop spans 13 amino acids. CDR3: CASSLVVTGELFF. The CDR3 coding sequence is TGTGCCAGTAGTCTGGTTGTGACCGGGGAGCTGTTTTTT. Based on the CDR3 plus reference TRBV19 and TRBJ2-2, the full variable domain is DGGITQSPKYLFRKEGQNVTLSCEQNLNHDAMYWYRQDPGQGLRLIYYSQIVNDFQKGDIAEGYSVSREKKESFPLTVTSAQKNPTAFYLCASSLVVTGELFFGEGSRLTVL.

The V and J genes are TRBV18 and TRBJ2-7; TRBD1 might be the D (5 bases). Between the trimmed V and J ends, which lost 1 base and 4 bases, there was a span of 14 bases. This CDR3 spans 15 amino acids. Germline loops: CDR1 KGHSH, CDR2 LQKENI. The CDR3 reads CASSPQTVFIYEQYF. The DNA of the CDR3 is TGTGCCAGCTCACCACAGACAGTATTTATTTACGAGCAGTACTTC.

The DNA for the CDR3 is TGTGCCAGCAGCCAAGCCCGGACAGGGAAAGGCTACACCTTC. This sequence encodes CASSQARTGKGYTF. The rearrangement joins TRBV14 to TRBJ1-2, with 8 bases fitting TRBD1. V shed 1 base and J 8 bases; nucleotides not matched to a gene: 6. This CDR3 contains 14 residues. Germline CDR1 SGHDN, CDR2 FVKESK.

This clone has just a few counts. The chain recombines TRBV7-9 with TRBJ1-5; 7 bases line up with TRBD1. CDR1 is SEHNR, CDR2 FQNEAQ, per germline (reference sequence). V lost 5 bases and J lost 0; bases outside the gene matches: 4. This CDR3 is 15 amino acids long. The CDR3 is CASSRGQVSNQPQHF. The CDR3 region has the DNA TGTGCCAGCAGCCGAGGACAGGTTAGCAATCAGCCCCAGCATTTT.

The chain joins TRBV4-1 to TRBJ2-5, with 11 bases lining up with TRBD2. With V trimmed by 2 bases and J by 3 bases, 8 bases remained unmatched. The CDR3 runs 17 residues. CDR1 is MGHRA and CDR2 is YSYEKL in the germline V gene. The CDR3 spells CASSQSLAGEKEETQYF. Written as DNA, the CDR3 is TGCGCCAGCAGCCAATCACTAGCGGGGGAGAAGGAAGAGACCCAGTACTTC.

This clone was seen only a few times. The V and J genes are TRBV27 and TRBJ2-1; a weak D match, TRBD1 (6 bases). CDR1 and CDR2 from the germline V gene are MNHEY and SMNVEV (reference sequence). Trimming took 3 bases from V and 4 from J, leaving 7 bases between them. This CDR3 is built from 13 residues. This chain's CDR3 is CASSFGQYNEQFF. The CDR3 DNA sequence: TGTGCCAGCAGTTTCGGACAGTACAATGAGCAGTTCTTC.

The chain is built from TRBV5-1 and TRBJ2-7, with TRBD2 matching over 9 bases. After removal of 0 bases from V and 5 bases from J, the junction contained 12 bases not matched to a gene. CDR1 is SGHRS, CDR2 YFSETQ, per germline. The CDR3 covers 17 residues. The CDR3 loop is CASSLALASGAQNEQYF. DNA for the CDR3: TGCGCCAGCAGCTTGGCGTTGGCTAGCGGGGCTCAGAACGAGCAGTACTTC.

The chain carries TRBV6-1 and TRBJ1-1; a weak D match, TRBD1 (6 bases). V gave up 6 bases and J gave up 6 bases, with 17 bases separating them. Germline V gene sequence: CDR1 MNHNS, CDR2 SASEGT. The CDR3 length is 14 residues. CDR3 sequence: CASRQGARSSEAFF. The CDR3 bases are TGTGCCAGCAGACAGGGCGCGCGAAGTTCTGAAGCTTTCTTT.